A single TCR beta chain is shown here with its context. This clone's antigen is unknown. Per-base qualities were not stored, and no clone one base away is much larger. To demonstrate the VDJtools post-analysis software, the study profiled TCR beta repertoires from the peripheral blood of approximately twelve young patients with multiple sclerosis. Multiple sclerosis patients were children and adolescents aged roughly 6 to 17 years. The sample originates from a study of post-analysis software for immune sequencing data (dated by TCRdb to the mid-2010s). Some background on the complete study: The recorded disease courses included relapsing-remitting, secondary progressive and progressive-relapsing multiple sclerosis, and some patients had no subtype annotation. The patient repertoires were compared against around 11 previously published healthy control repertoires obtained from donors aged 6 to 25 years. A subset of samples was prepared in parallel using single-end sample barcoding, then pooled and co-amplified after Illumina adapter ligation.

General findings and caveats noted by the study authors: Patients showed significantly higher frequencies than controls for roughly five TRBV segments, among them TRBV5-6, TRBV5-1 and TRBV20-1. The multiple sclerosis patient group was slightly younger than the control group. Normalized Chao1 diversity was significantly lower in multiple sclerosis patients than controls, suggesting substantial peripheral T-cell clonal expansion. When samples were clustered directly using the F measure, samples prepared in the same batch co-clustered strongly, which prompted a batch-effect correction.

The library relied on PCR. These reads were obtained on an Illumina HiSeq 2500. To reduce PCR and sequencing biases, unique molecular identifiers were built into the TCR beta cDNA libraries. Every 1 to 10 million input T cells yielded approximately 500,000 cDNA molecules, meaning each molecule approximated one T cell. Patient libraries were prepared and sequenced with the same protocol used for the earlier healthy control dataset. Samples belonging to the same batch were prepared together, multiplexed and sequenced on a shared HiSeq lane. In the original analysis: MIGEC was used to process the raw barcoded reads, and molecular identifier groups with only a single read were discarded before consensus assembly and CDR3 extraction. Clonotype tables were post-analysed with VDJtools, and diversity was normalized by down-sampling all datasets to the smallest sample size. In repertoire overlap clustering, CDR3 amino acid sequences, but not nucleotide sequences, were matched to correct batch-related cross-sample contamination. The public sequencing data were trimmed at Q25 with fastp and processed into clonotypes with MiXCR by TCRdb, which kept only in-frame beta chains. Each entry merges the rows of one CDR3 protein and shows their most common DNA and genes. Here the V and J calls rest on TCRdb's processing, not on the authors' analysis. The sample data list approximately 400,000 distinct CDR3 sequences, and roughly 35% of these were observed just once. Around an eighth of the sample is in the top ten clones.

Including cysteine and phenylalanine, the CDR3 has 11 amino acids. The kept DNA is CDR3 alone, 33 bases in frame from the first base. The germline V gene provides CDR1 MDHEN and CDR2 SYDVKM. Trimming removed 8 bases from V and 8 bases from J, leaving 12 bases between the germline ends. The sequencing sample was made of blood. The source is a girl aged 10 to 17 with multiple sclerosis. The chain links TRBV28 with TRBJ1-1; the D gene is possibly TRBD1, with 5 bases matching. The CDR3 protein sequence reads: CASQGYMEAFF. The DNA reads TGTGCCAGCCAGGGCTATATGGAAGCTTTCTTT.